Sequencing of this TCR beta chain was carried out in a study of neurological immune-mediated disorders. The J segment lost 0 bases and the V segment lost 3 bases, leaving 3 bases of the junction unmatched. Germline values: CDR1 SGHNT, CDR2 YENEEA. CDR3 length equals 15 residues. cDNA synthesis was performed by 5'RACE with 10-nucleotide random UMIs. Over 200 million TCR-beta sequences (from 15-18 subjects) were yielded by each sequencing run. MiXCR, run by TCRdb on the 5' RACE reads, gives a single entry per CDR3 protein. This table has tens of thousands of distinct CDR3 sequences, approximately 15% appearing once. Study-wide points: The expanded clones of different subjects shared no CDR3 amino acid sequences (suggesting private repertoires in all groups). The greatest TCR clonal expansion appeared in HTLV-1-associated myelopathy and the smallest, falling below healthy controls, in multiple sclerosis.

Time point indicated: longitudinal time-point 1 (baseline). This clonotype showed up many times. Its antigen is as yet unknown. Material: PBMCs. The TCR was taken from a female donor with HTLV-1-associated myelopathy (HAM/TSP). V and J are TRBV11-3 and TRBJ2-3; 7 positions match TRBD1. The CDR3 is CASSFRQGSTDTQYF. The CDR3, as DNA: TGTGCCAGCAGCTTCCGACAGGGAAGCACAGATACGCAGTATTTT.